Detailed here is one T cell receptor (beta chain). The antigen it binds to is not known. No clone much larger than this one lies a single base away; base qualities are absent. This sample is drawn from a study of post-analysis software for immune sequencing data (dated by TCRdb to about 2015). Regarding the research as a whole: Disease courses on record covered relapsing-remitting, secondary progressive and progressive-relapsing multiple sclerosis, though some patients had no subtype annotation. The patient repertoires were set against around ten previously published healthy control repertoires from donors whose ages ranged from roughly 6 to 26 years. A subset of samples was prepared in parallel using single-end sample barcoding, then pooled and co-amplified after Illumina adapter ligation.

Study-wide conclusions, independent of this receptor: The multiple sclerosis patient group was slightly younger than the control group. Patients showed significantly higher frequencies than controls for a handful of TRBV segments, among them TRBV5-6, TRBV5-1 and TRBV20-1. Multiple sclerosis patients had significantly lower normalized Chao1 diversity than controls, a result that suggests substantial peripheral T-cell clonal expansion. When samples were clustered directly using the F measure, samples prepared in the same batch co-clustered strongly, which prompted a batch-effect correction.

TCR beta repertoires were profiled from peripheral blood of about a dozen young patients with multiple sclerosis to demonstrate the VDJtools post-analysis software. Multiple sclerosis patients were children and adolescents aged roughly 6 to 15 years. The junction carries 6 bases between V and J, which are trimmed by 3 bases and 0 bases respectively. The CDR3 runs 15 amino acids, cysteine and phenylalanine included. The kept DNA is CDR3 alone, 45 bases in frame from the first base. The germline V gene gives CDR1 as ENHRY and CDR2 as SYGVKD. Library preparation was by PCR. Sequencing relied on an Illumina HiSeq 2500. To reduce PCR and sequencing biases, unique molecular identifiers were built into the TCR beta cDNA libraries. Roughly 500,000 cDNA molecules were obtained for every 1 to 10 million input T cells, so each molecule roughly corresponded to one T cell. Patient libraries were prepared and sequenced with the same protocol used for the earlier healthy control dataset. Samples belonging to the same batch were prepared together, multiplexed and sequenced on a shared HiSeq lane. As for how the authors treated the data: Raw barcoded reads were processed with MIGEC, discarding single-read molecular identifier groups before consensus assembly and CDR3 extraction. VDJtools was used for post-analysis of the clonotype tables, and diversity was normalized by down-sampling every dataset to the size of the smallest sample. In repertoire overlap clustering, CDR3 amino acid sequences, but not nucleotide sequences, were matched to correct batch-related cross-sample contamination. Through fastp at Q25 and MiXCR, TCRdb rebuilt clones from the public reads, retaining in-frame beta chains. CDR3 protein duplicates are merged, each entry listing the most common genes and DNA. The V and J calls and clone size come from TCRdb's table, not from the authors' own analysis. This sample has approximately 400,000 distinct CDR3 sequences in its table, and less than 40% of those were observed once. The top ten hold around 15% of the sample.

The sample was blood. The source is a girl under 18 with multiple sclerosis. Here the chain combines TRBV10-3 and TRBJ2-6, with the D segment identity uncertain. Read as DNA, the sequence is TGTGCCATCAGTGAAGGCATCTCTGGGGCCAACGTCCTGACTTTC. This gives the protein CAISEGISGANVLTF.